These 7 T cell receptor beta chains originate from one sample sequenced in a study of blood T cell repertoires in COVID-19. This table comes from immunoSEQ multiplex PCR, and its TCRdb copy is limited to in-frame clones, with some not included. The table shows some 330,000 clones, with about 87% occurring only once. The sample was PBMCs or T cells enriched from blood (not recorded which). These receptors were taken from a man under 40 who had recovered from COVID-19.

The rearrangement joins TRBV24-1 to TRBJ1-2; 8 bases are shared with TRBD1. With V trimmed by 3 bases and J by 4 bases, 6 bases remained unmatched. The CDR3 runs to 15 residues. Germline values: CDR1 KGHDR, CDR2 SFDVKD. The CDR3 loop is CATSDRQGISYGYTF. CDR3 in DNA: TGTGCCACCAGTGATCGACAGGGGATTAGCTATGGCTACACCTTC.

The V gene is TRBV12-3 or TRBV12-4, the J gene TRBJ1-1, with unresolved D. With 1 base removed from V and 8 bases from J, the gap between germline ends came to 8 bases. The CDR3 loop spans 12 amino acids. The CDR3 nucleotides read TGTGCCAGCAGTTTAGTGAGGGTCGAAGCTTTCTTT. Amino acids: CASSLVRVEAFF.

This chain uses TRBV7-9 with TRBJ1-2; 9 positions match TRBD1. Germline CDR1 is SEHNR and CDR2 is FQNEAQ (reference sequence). Losses at the gene ends were 3 bases for V and 0 bases for J; bases not matched to a gene: 2. The CDR3 has 15 residues. The CDR3 loop is CASSLGQGTNYGYTF. The CDR3 nucleotides read TGTGCCAGCAGCTTGGGACAGGGAACTAACTATGGCTACACCTTC.

This clone occurred once. This chain joins TRBV5-8 and TRBJ1-1, with D possibly matching TRBD1 (6 bases). CDR1 is SGHTS and CDR2 is YDEGEE in the germline V gene. The V end was cut by 4 bases, the J end by 0 bases, with 13 bases between. The CDR3 has 15 amino acids. This chain's CDR3 is CASSQRDNMNTEAFF. Here the CDR3 DNA reads TGTGCCAGCAGCCAAAGGGACAACATGAACACTGAAGCTTTCTTT.

The rearrangement uses TRBV7-3 and TRBJ2-1; 7 bases map to TRBD2. The V gene end was trimmed by 1 base and the J gene end by 0 bases; junction bases not matched to a gene: 9. CDR3 length equals 18 residues. CDR1 SGHTA and CDR2 FQGTGA come from the germline V gene. The CDR3 reads CASSLRPAGVPSYNEQFF. The CDR3 DNA sequence: TGTGCCAGCAGCTTAAGGCCGGCGGGGGTCCCCTCCTACAATGAGCAGTTCTTC.

The V and J genes are TRBV29-1 and TRBJ1-2; no clear D gene. V lost 1 base and J 3 bases, leaving 15 bases between the germline ends. This CDR3 is 15 amino acids long. CDR1 is SQVTM and CDR2 is ANQGSEA in the germline V gene. CDR3 coding DNA: TGCAGCGTTGAAGGGTACAGCGGAAAGGACTATGGCTACACCTTC. This encodes CSVEGYSGKDYGYTF.

The chain links TRBV6-2 or TRBV6-3 to TRBJ2-5, with D hard to call. Germline assignment: CDR1 MNHEY and CDR2 SVGEGT. CDR3 size: 14 residues. Between the trimmed V and J ends, which lost 0 bases and 1 base, there was a span of 6 bases. CDR3 nucleotides: TGTGCCAGCAGTTACTCGGGCATCCAAGAGACCCAGTACTTC. Residues: CASSYSGIQETQYF.